This is a list of T cell receptor beta chains from one sample in a study of brain T cells in children with intractable seizures. Profiled with immunoSEQ multiplex PCR; TCRdb holds only in-frame clones, not every one. The table records about 80,000 clones, approximately 89% of them present only once. Specimen: peripheral blood, collected at surgery. The receptors originated from a girl aged 2-10 years with Rasmussen encephalitis and intractable seizures. CDR3s include the opening cysteine and the closing phenylalanine or tryptophan.

V gene	J gene	CDR3 protein
TRBV4-1	TRBJ1-1	CASSQVRWGPEAFF
TRBV29-1	TRBJ2-5	CSVVGGERGETQYF
TRBV2	TRBJ1-5	CASSKGGGSNQPQHF
TRBV11-3	TRBJ2-7	CASSSPDRDEQYF
TRBV24-1	TRBJ2-1	CATQSASGSSEQFF
TRBV7-8	TRBJ2-5	CASSLDAGGRETQYF
TRBV19	TRBJ1-2	CASLSPTTRGYTF
TRBV18	TRBJ2-7	CASSPRDGYEQYF
TRBV24-1	TRBJ1-2	CATSESGGAGYGYTF
TRBV11-2	TRBJ2-2	CASSSTEGVTGELFF
TRBV2	TRBJ2-3	CASNRGPDTQYF
TRBV4-2	TRBJ1-5	CASSQAGGHRRYSNQPQHF
TRBV29-1	TRBJ2-3	CSVVGGSTDTQYF
TRBV5-6	TRBJ2-5	CASSFVGRDETQYF
TRBV7-2	TRBJ2-1	CASSLVRGRENEQFF
TRBV27	TRBJ2-5	CASSLWGQETQYF
TRBV5-1	TRBJ1-3	CASSLSGTQGNTIYF
TRBV27	TRBJ1-1	CASSFDKGNTEAFF
TRBV19	TRBJ1-2	CASSIRSYSYGYTF
TRBV7-9	TRBJ2-7	CASSFDRNPYEQYF
TRBV5-4	TRBJ2-7	CASSIAGTSSQQYF
TRBV19	TRBJ1-5	CASSISRGHNQPQHF
TRBV21-1	TRBJ1-5	CASSKRQDYNQPQHF
TRBV19	TRBJ1-1	CASSIGAGPNTEAFF
TRBV6-5	TRBJ1-1	CASSYSSQREAFF
TRBV12-5	TRBJ2-1	CASGFSGLAGALYNEQFF
TRBV7-9	TRBJ2-7	CASSLGQYEQYF
TRBV11-3	TRBJ1-3	CASSPLRGSGNTIYF
TRBV18	TRBJ1-2	CASSPAGANYGYTF
TRBV15	TRBJ1-5	CATSRDHSNQPQHF
TRBV19	TRBJ1-2	CASRAGVYGYTF
TRBV7-9	TRBJ2-3	CASSPSTTDTQYF
TRBV30	TRBJ2-7	CAWGRDTASYEQYF
TRBV7-3	TRBJ1-4	CASSFRQARTTNEKLFF
TRBV7-2	TRBJ2-3	CASSAGTSAGTDTQYF
TRBV7-8	TRBJ2-1	CASSINTGNEQFF
TRBV12-3/TRBV12-4	TRBJ1-3	CASLAEGNTIYF
TRBV6-1	TRBJ1-6	CASSERGGNSPLHF
TRBV19	TRBJ1-2	CASSIAGVGYTF
TRBV7-6	TRBJ2-7	CASSLAQSGNSYEQYF
TRBV18	TRBJ2-7	CASSPLRNRFDEQYF
TRBV3-1/TRBV3-2	TRBJ2-7	CASSQDFRSPYEQYF
TRBV7-6	TRBJ1-5	CASSLGTGSNQPQHF
TRBV6-5	TRBJ1-2	CASSYMGGSDGYTF
TRBV3-1/TRBV3-2	TRBJ1-3	CASSTRAPSTGNTIYF
TRBV7-9	TRBJ1-2	CASSPGTDGYTF
TRBV4-1	TRBJ2-7	CASSQEGAGEQYF
TRBV28	TRBJ2-7	CASVGLAGGRGKYEQYF
TRBV3-1/TRBV3-2	TRBJ2-7	CASSPGGGSNYEQYF
TRBV7-9	TRBJ1-4	CASSRTGAAEKLFF
TRBV7-3	TRBJ1-1	CASSFQGDPNTEAFF
TRBV19	TRBJ1-5	CASTPVGRSNQPQHF
TRBV19	TRBJ1-1	CASSIADLENTEAFF
TRBV5-1	TRBJ2-5	CASSSGGTNQETQYF
TRBV7-3	TRBJ1-1	CASSLISGGRIRTEAFF
TRBV11-2	TRBJ2-1	CASSPGLAGSTNEQFF
TRBV3-1/TRBV3-2	TRBJ1-5	CASSQGGGFQPQHF